A selection of T cell receptor beta chains follows, all from one sample in a study of blood T cell repertoires in COVID-19. The assay was immunoSEQ multiplex PCR, and TCRdb's table has in-frame clones only and misses some. The sample lists about 48,000 clones; roughly 82% were seen once. The sample was peripheral blood. The receptor set was obtained from a man in his forties with acute or convalescent COVID-19. The CDR3 runs from the conserved cysteine through the conserved F or W. A D gene is named only where the DNA matches it firmly. Some rows mark clone size as missing; the rest say once, few, many or name a class of expanded clone.

.	.	TRBV11-2	TRBJ2-7	TGTGCCAGCAGCCCCAGTTTTACGGGCGAGCAGTACTTC	CASSPSFTGEQYF
TRBD1	.	TRBV7-8	TRBJ2-7	TGTGCCAGCAGCTCCGGACAGGGAAGGGCCTACGAGCAGTACTTC	CASSSGQGRAYEQYF
.	.	TRBV6-6	TRBJ1-3	TGTGCCAGCAGTTCGGCAGGATTCTCTGGAAACACCATATATTTT	CASSSAGFSGNTIYF
TRBD1	.	TRBV12-5	TRBJ1-2	TGTGCTAGTGGCGACTGGGACAGGGACTACTATGGCTACACCTTC	CASGDWDRDYYGYTF
.	.	TRBV4-1	TRBJ2-6	TGCGCCAGCAGCCCACTTGCTACTTCCTCTGGGGCCAACGTCCTGACTTTC	CASSPLATSSGANVLTF
TRBD2	.	TRBV3-1/TRBV3-2	TRBJ2-3	TGTGCCAGCAGCCGCTTTAGTAGCGGGGGGGGAACAGATACGCAGTATTTT	CASSRFSSGGGTDTQYF
.	.	TRBV30	TRBJ1-5	TGTGCCTGGAGTGTACAAAGTTATCAGCCCCAGCATTTT	CAWSVQSYQPQHF
TRBD1	.	TRBV25-1	TRBJ2-1	TGTGCCAGCAGTGAATACGGGACAGGGAATGAGCAGTTCTTC	CASSEYGTGNEQFF
.	once	TRBV21-1	TRBJ2-3	TGTGCCAGACGTAAAGCGGGGACCGCCACAGATACGCAGTATTTT	CARRKAGTATDTQYF
TRBD1	.	TRBV6-5	TRBJ1-2	TGTGCCAGCCGAGACGGGACAGGCCTCCTTAATGGCTACACCTTC	CASRDGTGLLNGYTF
TRBD1	.	TRBV13	TRBJ2-5	TGTGCCAGCAGCTCCCCGGGACAGGGAGAAGAGACCCAGTACTTC	CASSSPGQGEETQYF
.	.	TRBV12-3/TRBV12-4	TRBJ1-2	TGTGCCAGCAGTTTAGCGGCGGTGTTAGGCTACACCTTC	CASSLAAVLGYTF
TRBD1	.	TRBV5-8	TRBJ2-2	TGTGCCAGCAGCTGGGACAGGGTGGACACCGGGGAGCTGTTTTTT	CASSWDRVDTGELFF
TRBD1	.	TRBV29-1	TRBJ2-7	TGCAGCGTTGGCTTGGGACAGGTCAGCTCCGAGCAGTACTTC	CSVGLGQVSSEQYF
TRBD1	.	TRBV10-3	TRBJ1-6	TGTGCCATCAGTGATTCCGGGACAGATTATAATTCACCCCTCCACTTT	CAISDSGTDYNSPLHF
.	.	TRBV6-2/TRBV6-3	TRBJ1-1	TGTGCCAGCAGCCCACGACAGACTTACACTGAAGCTTTCTTT	CASSPRQTYTEAFF
TRBD1	.	TRBV27	TRBJ1-5	TGTGCCAGCAGTTCCCTGGACAGGGGCAATCAGCCCCAGCATTTT	CASSSLDRGNQPQHF
.	.	TRBV9	TRBJ2-6	TGTGCCAGCACCCTGACAATGGGTGGGGCCAACGTCCTGACTTTC	CASTLTMGGANVLTF
.	.	TRBV27	TRBJ1-2	TGTGCCAGCAGTTCCGGTGTTCTCTATGGCTACACCTTC	CASSSGVLYGYTF
.	.	TRBV3-1/TRBV3-2	TRBJ1-2	TGTGCCAGCAGCCAAGGGCCGGTGGAGGGCTACACCTTC	CASSQGPVEGYTF
TRBD1	once	TRBV27	TRBJ1-1	TGTGCCAGCAGTAGGGGACAGGGGTTGAACACTGAAGCTTTCTTT	CASSRGQGLNTEAFF
.	.	TRBV6-1	TRBJ1-3	TGTGCCAGCAGTGAAGCCGCGGGGGCACATTTT	CASSEAAGAHF
.	.	TRBV3-1/TRBV3-2	TRBJ1-3	TGTGCCAGCAGCCATAACAGGCGAAGCTCTGGAAACACCATATATTTT	CASSHNRRSSGNTIYF
.	.	TRBV24-1	TRBJ2-3	TGTGCCACCAGTGATTTGCCAAGGAGCGGCACAGATACGCAGTATTTT	CATSDLPRSGTDTQYF
.	.	TRBV27	TRBJ2-2	TGTGCCAGCAGTTTTCAGGGTGGCCGACCCGGGGAGCTGTTTTTT	CASSFQGGRPGELFF
.	.	TRBV12-3/TRBV12-4	TRBJ1-6	TGTGCCAGCAGTCCCGGGGGAACAACACCCCTCCACTTT	CASSPGGTTPLHF
TRBD1	.	TRBV15	TRBJ2-7	TGTGCCACCAGCAGAGGTGGGACAGCGCTAGAGCAGTACTTC	CATSRGGTALEQYF
TRBD1	.	TRBV6-5	TRBJ1-5	TGTGCCAGCAGTCTTGGACAGGACCAGCCCCAGCATTTT	CASSLGQDQPQHF
.	.	TRBV10-3	TRBJ2-2	TGTGCCTCCGGGCAGGGCCCGAACACCGGGGAGCTGTTTTTT	CASGQGPNTGELFF
.	.	TRBV6-2/TRBV6-3	TRBJ2-5	TGTGCCAGCAGTTACTCGGGCTCGGAGACCCAGTACTTC	CASSYSGSETQYF
.	.	TRBV24-1	TRBJ2-3	TGTGCCACCAGTGACACGGGCGCAGGGGTGTTCGCAGATACGCAGTATTTT	CATSDTGAGVFADTQYF
.	few	TRBV30	TRBJ2-7	TGTGCCTGGAGTCTTCAGGGGGGATCCGGCGAGCAGTACTTC	CAWSLQGGSGEQYF
.	.	TRBV12-3/TRBV12-4	TRBJ1-2	TGTGCCAGCAGGCCCCAGGGGAACTATGGCTACACCTTC	CASRPQGNYGYTF
.	.	TRBV19	TRBJ1-5	TGTGCCAGTAGGGGGCTGGATCAGCCCCAGCATTTT	CASRGLDQPQHF
TRBD1	few	TRBV2	TRBJ2-7	TGTGCCAGCAGTATGACAGGGCTTGGCTACGAGCAGTACTTC	CASSMTGLGYEQYF
TRBD1	.	TRBV27	TRBJ1-2	TGTGCCAGCAGTCTCGCCGGGACAGACTATGGCTACACCTTC	CASSLAGTDYGYTF
TRBD1	.	TRBV7-9	TRBJ2-5	TGTGCCAGCAGCCCTGGGACAGCATTTGGGGAGACCCAGTACTTC	CASSPGTAFGETQYF
TRBD1	.	TRBV24-1	TRBJ2-7	TGTGCCACCAGTGAGCCGGGACAGGGGGCCTCATTTGTCTTC	CATSEPGQGASFVF
.	.	TRBV18	TRBJ2-1	TGTGCCAGCTCACCACCGTCTAGCGTAGGGTCCGAGCAGTTCTTC	CASSPPSSVGSEQFF
.	once	TRBV6-1	TRBJ1-1	TGTGCCAGCAGTGAGCAGGGGAAAATGAACACTGAAGCTTTCTTT	CASSEQGKMNTEAFF
.	.	TRBV3-1/TRBV3-2	TRBJ1-5	TGTGCCAGCAGCCAAGAGGGCAGTAGCAATCAGCCCCAGCATTTT	CASSQEGSSNQPQHF
.	.	TRBV3-1/TRBV3-2	TRBJ2-7	TGTGCCAGCAGGTATGGAGACGGCGAGCAGTACTTC	CASRYGDGEQYF
.	.	TRBV5-1	TRBJ2-5	TGCGCCAGCAGCTTTAGGGACTCTCAAGAGACCCAGTACTTC	CASSFRDSQETQYF
TRBD1	few	TRBV28	TRBJ1-5	TGTGCCAGCAGTTGGGGACAGGTTAGCAATCAGCCCCAGCATTTT	CASSWGQVSNQPQHF
TRBD1	few	TRBV7-2	TRBJ2-1	TGTGCCAGCAGCTTAGCCGGGACAGGGGCCTACAATGAGCAGTTCTTC	CASSLAGTGAYNEQFF
TRBD1	.	TRBV6-5	TRBJ1-1	TGTGCCAGCACTTCCAGGGGGACTGAAGCTTTCTTT	CASTSRGTEAFF
TRBD1	.	TRBV24-1	TRBJ2-3	TGTGCCACCAGTGAGTCGGGGACAGGGCAAGGCACAGATACGCAGTATTTT	CATSESGTGQGTDTQYF
.	once	TRBV19	TRBJ1-6	TGTGCCAGCCGGGAATCCTCGCACTATAATTCACCCCTCCACTTT	CASRESSHYNSPLHF
TRBD1	.	TRBV3-1/TRBV3-2	TRBJ1-1	TGTGCCAGCAGCCGAACCGGGACAGGTGGGTCTGAAGCTTTCTTT	CASSRTGTGGSEAFF
.	.	TRBV7-2	TRBJ1-2	TGTGCCAGCAGCTTAGAATGGGAGACTTATGGCTACACCTTC	CASSLEWETYGYTF
TRBD1	.	TRBV11-2	TRBJ2-5	TGTGCCAGCAGCTTAATGGGTGGACAGGGCAAGACCCAGTACTTC	CASSLMGGQGKTQYF
.	.	TRBV19	TRBJ1-6	TGTGCCAGTAGTAGGGCTACGCGATATAATTCACCCCTCCACTTT	CASSRATRYNSPLHF
TRBD1	.	TRBV2	TRBJ1-6	TGTGCCAGCAGAAAAACAGGGGGTGATTCACCCCTCCACTTT	CASRKTGGDSPLHF
TRBD1	.	TRBV5-1	TRBJ1-1	TGCGCCAGCAGCTTTCGGGACAGGTCCACTGAAGCTTTCTTT	CASSFRDRSTEAFF